These T cell receptor beta chains were read from a single sample in a study of T cells in localized non-small cell lung cancer. Produced via immunoSEQ multiplex PCR; TCRdb's table is partial and in-frame only. The sample consists of fewer than 20,000 clones, roughly 90% of them appearing once. The specimen was peripheral blood, collected before any cancer treatment. These receptors originate from a female donor over 55 with stage III squamous cell lung carcinoma. Both conserved end residues are part of each CDR3. The order of the fields is clone size, J gene, V gene, D gene, CDR3 protein, CDR3 DNA. D genes are given only for firm matches. For some rows the clone size is stated as once, few or many, or as a class when expanded; others skip it.

abundance: -
j_gene: TRBJ2-7
v_gene: TRBV2
d_gene: TRBD2
CDR3aa: CASRSFTGGPYEQYF
CDR3nt: TGTGCCAGCAGGTCCTTCACGGGGGGGCCGTACGAGCAGTACTTC

abundance: -
j_gene: TRBJ2-2
v_gene: TRBV2
d_gene: -
CDR3aa: CASRGPQRSTGELFF
CDR3nt: TGTGCCAGCAGGGGACCGCAGAGGAGCACCGGGGAGCTGTTTTTT

abundance: -
j_gene: TRBJ1-1
v_gene: TRBV27
d_gene: -
CDR3aa: CASSLMRGTEAFF
CDR3nt: TGTGCCAGCAGTCTAATGAGGGGCACTGAAGCTTTCTTT

abundance: -
j_gene: TRBJ1-3
v_gene: TRBV18
d_gene: -
CDR3aa: CASSPGSGNTIYF
CDR3nt: TGTGCCAGCTCACCAGGATCTGGAAACACCATATATTTT

abundance: -
j_gene: TRBJ1-2
v_gene: TRBV29-1
d_gene: -
CDR3aa: CSANMADYGYTF
CDR3nt: TGCAGCGCTAACATGGCGGACTATGGCTACACCTTC

abundance: once
j_gene: TRBJ2-7
v_gene: TRBV28
d_gene: -
CDR3aa: CASSSGVVEVYEQYF
CDR3nt: TGTGCCAGCAGTTCAGGGGTCGTAGAGGTCTACGAGCAGTACTTC

abundance: once
j_gene: TRBJ2-1
v_gene: TRBV27
d_gene: TRBD2
CDR3aa: CASSPGLAGFREQFF
CDR3nt: TGTGCCAGCAGTCCGGGACTAGCGGGATTTCGGGAGCAGTTCTTC

abundance: -
j_gene: TRBJ1-3
v_gene: TRBV25-1
d_gene: -
CDR3aa: CASSQLDSSGNTIYF
CDR3nt: TGTGCCAGCAGTCAACTGGACAGCTCTGGAAACACCATATATTTT

abundance: -
j_gene: TRBJ2-3
v_gene: TRBV7-3
d_gene: TRBD2
CDR3aa: CASSLQPGLAGVRQYF
CDR3nt: TGTGCCAGCAGCTTACAACCGGGACTAGCGGGGGTCCGTCAGTATTTT

abundance: -
j_gene: TRBJ1-1
v_gene: TRBV28
d_gene: -
CDR3aa: CASSPRNTEAFF
CDR3nt: TGTGCCAGCAGTCCGCGTAACACTGAAGCTTTCTTT

abundance: -
j_gene: TRBJ2-3
v_gene: TRBV18
d_gene: -
CDR3aa: CASSPLPVTDTQYF
CDR3nt: TGTGCCAGCTCACCACTACCCGTCACAGATACGCAGTATTTT

abundance: -
j_gene: TRBJ1-1
v_gene: TRBV6-1
d_gene: -
CDR3aa: CASSEARGRTEAFF
CDR3nt: TGTGCCAGCAGTGAAGCTAGGGGCAGGACTGAAGCTTTCTTT

abundance: -
j_gene: TRBJ1-5
v_gene: TRBV6-1
d_gene: -
CDR3aa: CASSVHSNQPQHF
CDR3nt: TGTGCCAGCAGTGTACATAGCAATCAGCCCCAGCATTTT

abundance: -
j_gene: TRBJ2-3
v_gene: TRBV27
d_gene: -
CDR3aa: CASSSYEGTTTDTQYF
CDR3nt: TGTGCCAGCAGTTCTTACGAGGGTACGACCACAGATACGCAGTATTTT

abundance: -
j_gene: TRBJ1-2
v_gene: TRBV7-2
d_gene: -
CDR3aa: CASSLRGLGYTF
CDR3nt: TGTGCCAGCAGCCTCCGTGGACTTGGCTACACCTTC

abundance: -
j_gene: TRBJ2-7
v_gene: TRBV14
d_gene: -
CDR3aa: CASSPMGHPNYEQYF
CDR3nt: TGTGCCAGCAGCCCTATGGGACACCCTAACTACGAGCAGTACTTC

abundance: -
j_gene: TRBJ2-1
v_gene: TRBV5-6
d_gene: -
CDR3aa: CASSFRLTNLNEQFF
CDR3nt: TGTGCCAGCAGCTTTCGACTAACGAACCTCAATGAGCAGTTCTTC

abundance: -
j_gene: TRBJ1-1
v_gene: TRBV6-6
d_gene: -
CDR3aa: CASSRSEGGTEAFF
CDR3nt: TGTGCCAGCAGCCGTAGCGAGGGCGGGACTGAAGCTTTCTTT

abundance: -
j_gene: TRBJ2-7
v_gene: TRBV6-1
d_gene: -
CDR3aa: CATPPEQYF
CDR3nt: TGTGCCACCCCCCCCGAGCAGTACTTC

abundance: -
j_gene: TRBJ2-5
v_gene: TRBV19
d_gene: TRBD2
CDR3aa: CASSQHLAGASETQYF
CDR3nt: TGTGCCAGTAGTCAACATCTAGCGGGAGCGTCGGAGACCCAGTACTTC

abundance: -
j_gene: TRBJ1-5
v_gene: TRBV18
d_gene: TRBD1
CDR3aa: CASSRGQGDTQPQHF
CDR3nt: TGTGCCAGCTCACGCGGACAGGGGGATACTCAGCCCCAGCATTTT

abundance: -
j_gene: TRBJ2-1
v_gene: TRBV29-1
d_gene: TRBD2
CDR3aa: CSVLLAGGPGLNEQFF
CDR3nt: TGCAGCGTCCTCCTAGCGGGAGGGCCCGGACTCAATGAGCAGTTCTTC

abundance: -
j_gene: TRBJ2-7
v_gene: TRBV5-5
d_gene: TRBD1
CDR3aa: CASSLGGQGAYEQYF
CDR3nt: TGTGCCAGCAGCTTGGGGGGACAGGGGGCCTACGAGCAGTACTTC

abundance: -
j_gene: TRBJ2-7
v_gene: TRBV6-5
d_gene: -
CDR3aa: CASSYEGQYEQYF
CDR3nt: TGTGCCAGCAGTTACGAAGGGCAGTACGAGCAGTACTTC

abundance: -
j_gene: TRBJ2-2
v_gene: TRBV7-9
d_gene: -
CDR3aa: CASSWPERSTGELFF
CDR3nt: TGTGCCAGCAGCTGGCCGGAGCGGTCCACCGGGGAGCTGTTTTTT

abundance: once
j_gene: TRBJ2-1
v_gene: TRBV10-2
d_gene: TRBD2
CDR3aa: CASSEGLAGTDEQFF
CDR3nt: TGCGCCAGCAGTGAGGGACTAGCGGGCACAGATGAGCAGTTCTTC

abundance: -
j_gene: TRBJ1-1
v_gene: TRBV27
d_gene: -
CDR3aa: CASSLGGAEAFF
CDR3nt: TGTGCCAGCAGTTTAGGGGGGGCTGAAGCTTTCTTT

abundance: -
j_gene: TRBJ2-2
v_gene: TRBV10-2
d_gene: -
CDR3aa: CASRTNAGELFF
CDR3nt: TGCGCCAGCAGAACCAACGCCGGGGAGCTGTTTTTT

abundance: -
j_gene: TRBJ2-5
v_gene: TRBV7-9
d_gene: -
CDR3aa: CASSLARARTETQYF
CDR3nt: TGTGCCAGCAGCTTAGCGAGGGCCCGGACAGAGACCCAGTACTTC

abundance: -
j_gene: TRBJ2-2
v_gene: TRBV27
d_gene: -
CDR3aa: CASSLSTRATGELFF
CDR3nt: TGTGCCAGCAGCCTCTCTACTAGGGCCACCGGGGAGCTGTTTTTT

abundance: -
j_gene: TRBJ2-3
v_gene: TRBV6-5
d_gene: TRBD2
CDR3aa: CASSFVGEGRRDTQYF
CDR3nt: TGTGCCAGCAGTTTCGTGGGGGAGGGCCGAAGAGATACGCAGTATTTT

abundance: once
j_gene: TRBJ1-1
v_gene: TRBV7-9
d_gene: -
CDR3aa: CASSLNGANTEAFF
CDR3nt: TGTGCCAGCAGCTTAAACGGCGCGAACACTGAAGCTTTCTTT

abundance: -
j_gene: TRBJ2-1
v_gene: TRBV7-3
d_gene: TRBD1
CDR3aa: CASSLSRDRGHEQFF
CDR3nt: TGTGCCAGCAGCTTATCCCGGGACAGGGGCCATGAGCAGTTCTTC

abundance: -
j_gene: TRBJ2-1
v_gene: TRBV5-4
d_gene: TRBD2
CDR3aa: CASSLGGTRAYNEQFF
CDR3nt: TGTGCCAGCAGCTTGGGAGGGACTAGGGCCTACAATGAGCAGTTCTTC

abundance: once
j_gene: TRBJ2-7
v_gene: TRBV27
d_gene: -
CDR3aa: CASSSPGLQAYEQYF
CDR3nt: TGTGCCAGCAGTTCCCCGGGACTTCAGGCCTACGAGCAGTACTTC

abundance: -
j_gene: TRBJ2-7
v_gene: TRBV6-6
d_gene: -
CDR3aa: CASSRAGSPYQYF
CDR3nt: TGTGCCAGCAGTAGGGCAGGGAGCCCCTATCAGTACTTC

abundance: -
j_gene: TRBJ1-5
v_gene: TRBV21-1
d_gene: -
CDR3aa: CASSKGGGQGTPGPNQPQHF
CDR3nt: TGTGCCAGCAGCAAAGGTGGGGGACAGGGGACCCCGGGGCCTAATCAGCCCCAGCATTTT

abundance: once
j_gene: TRBJ2-3
v_gene: TRBV16
d_gene: TRBD1
CDR3aa: CASSQVNRGLADTQYF
CDR3nt: TGTGCCAGCAGCCAAGTCAACAGGGGGCTGGCAGATACGCAGTATTTT

abundance: -
j_gene: TRBJ1-1
v_gene: TRBV2
d_gene: -
CDR3aa: CASNFGQTGTTEAFF
CDR3nt: TGTGCCAGCAATTTCGGACAAACGGGTACCACTGAAGCTTTCTTT

abundance: -
j_gene: TRBJ1-2
v_gene: TRBV2
d_gene: TRBD1
CDR3aa: CASTEGQGALGYTF
CDR3nt: TGTGCCAGCACCGAAGGGCAGGGGGCACTTGGCTACACCTTC

abundance: -
j_gene: TRBJ1-2
v_gene: TRBV30
d_gene: TRBD1
CDR3aa: CAWKGGQGDGYTF
CDR3nt: TGTGCCTGGAAAGGGGGACAGGGGGATGGCTACACCTTC

abundance: -
j_gene: TRBJ2-3
v_gene: TRBV5-1
d_gene: -
CDR3aa: CASSLVQGVTDTQYF
CDR3nt: TGCGCCAGCAGCTTGGTGCAGGGAGTAACAGATACGCAGTATTTT

abundance: -
j_gene: TRBJ2-5
v_gene: TRBV5-4
d_gene: TRBD2
CDR3aa: CASRLTLSGRIETQYF
CDR3nt: TGTGCCAGCAGACTTACCCTTAGCGGGAGAATTGAGACCCAGTACTTC

abundance: -
j_gene: TRBJ2-1
v_gene: TRBV9
d_gene: -
CDR3aa: CAGSPRTPEKEQFF
CDR3nt: TGTGCCGGCAGCCCGAGGACTCCAGAGAAGGAGCAGTTCTTC

abundance: -
j_gene: TRBJ1-6
v_gene: TRBV18
d_gene: TRBD1
CDR3aa: CASSPLGQGTGGNSPLHF
CDR3nt: TGTGCCAGCTCACCATTGGGACAGGGAACCGGTGGGAATTCACCCCTCCACTTT

abundance: -
j_gene: TRBJ2-6
v_gene: TRBV5-6
d_gene: TRBD1
CDR3aa: CASSFTGAPSGANVLTF
CDR3nt: TGTGCCAGCAGTTTCACAGGGGCCCCCTCTGGGGCCAACGTCCTGACTTTC

abundance: few
j_gene: TRBJ2-1
v_gene: TRBV7-2
d_gene: -
CDR3aa: CASRFTGTHLYNEQFF
CDR3nt: TGTGCCAGCAGGTTCACCGGGACACACCTATACAATGAGCAGTTCTTC

abundance: -
j_gene: TRBJ2-2
v_gene: TRBV5-4
d_gene: -
CDR3aa: CASSLAPGSGTGELFF
CDR3nt: TGTGCCAGCAGCTTGGCCCCGGGGTCGGGTACCGGGGAGCTGTTTTTT

abundance: -
j_gene: TRBJ2-7
v_gene: TRBV7-7
d_gene: -
CDR3aa: CASSLSRDYEQYF
CDR3nt: TGTGCTAGCAGCTTATCTAGGGACTACGAGCAGTACTTC

abundance: -
j_gene: TRBJ2-2
v_gene: TRBV6-1
d_gene: -
CDR3aa: CASSGGRNTGELFF
CDR3nt: TGTGCCAGCAGTGGGGGACGGAACACCGGGGAGCTGTTTTTT

abundance: -
j_gene: TRBJ2-7
v_gene: TRBV7-9
d_gene: TRBD1
CDR3aa: CASSSSIWRQGYEQYF
CDR3nt: TGTGCCAGCAGCTCCTCTATATGGAGACAGGGCTACGAGCAGTACTTC

abundance: -
j_gene: TRBJ2-7
v_gene: TRBV6-5
d_gene: TRBD1
CDR3aa: CASRRQGGKVEQYF
CDR3nt: TGTGCCAGCAGACGACAGGGGGGGAAAGTGGAGCAGTACTTC

abundance: once
j_gene: TRBJ1-1
v_gene: TRBV7-9
d_gene: -
CDR3aa: CASSFGTLGTEAFF
CDR3nt: TGTGCCAGCAGCTTCGGGACCCTTGGAACTGAAGCTTTCTTT

abundance: -
j_gene: TRBJ2-7
v_gene: TRBV27
d_gene: TRBD2
CDR3aa: CASSLNLAGVGEQYF
CDR3nt: TGTGCCAGCAGTTTAAACCTGGCGGGAGTAGGCGAGCAGTACTTC

abundance: -
j_gene: TRBJ2-5
v_gene: TRBV7-2
d_gene: TRBD2
CDR3aa: CASSGGLAGAVRETQYF
CDR3nt: TGTGCCAGCAGCGGGGGACTAGCGGGGGCTGTTCGAGAGACCCAGTACTTC

abundance: -
j_gene: TRBJ1-3
v_gene: TRBV30
d_gene: TRBD1
CDR3aa: CAWSLPDRGGNTIYF
CDR3nt: TGTGCCTGGAGCCTCCCGGACAGGGGGGGAAACACCATATATTTT

abundance: -
j_gene: TRBJ2-6
v_gene: TRBV30
d_gene: -
CDR3aa: CAWRRSSGANVLTF
CDR3nt: TGTGCCTGGCGGAGGAGCTCTGGGGCCAACGTCCTGACTTTC